These 4 T cell receptor beta chains were all obtained from the same sample, sequenced in a study of identical twins (dated by TCRdb to 2015 to 2016). Library generation was performed with 5' RACE. The sequencer was an Illumina HiSeq 2000. The public reads were quality trimmed at Q25 with fastp and then assembled into clones with MiXCR by TCRdb, keeping productive beta chains. Merged by CDR3 protein, the rows form single entries marked with the most common genes and DNA. The sample table shows hundreds of thousands of distinct CDR3 sequences, and less than 10% are seen once. The ten largest account for 0.98% of the sample. These data were also filed under a second study, of yellow fever vaccine responses in identical twins.

The specimen was PBMCs. These receptors were collected from a woman aged 18-35 years in good health.

This chain connects TRBV7-8 to TRBJ2-6; TRBD2 might be the D (5 bases). Trimming removed 2 bases from V and 0 bases from J, with 11 bases in between. Germline V gene lookup returns CDR1 SGHVS and CDR2 FQNEAQ. The CDR3 runs 17 residues. Here the CDR3 DNA reads TGTGCCAGCAGCTTAAGAGGAGGCGCCTCTGGGGCCAACGTCCTGACTTTC. This translates into CASSLRGGASGANVLTF.

This clonotype turned up a few times. The chain links TRBV2 to TRBJ2-5; the match to TRBD1 covers 9 bases. CDR3 length: 15 residues. Losses at the gene ends were 10 bases for V and 2 bases for J; bases not matched to a gene: 11. CDR1 is SNHLY and CDR2 is FYNNEI in the germline V gene. This CDR3 is CATGTGMLGQETQYF. The DNA for the CDR3 is TGTGCCACCGGGACAGGGATGTTGGGTCAAGAGACCCAGTACTTC. The full variable domain, with the rest looked up from reference TRBV2 and TRBJ2-5, is EPEVTQTPSHQVTQMGQEVILRCVPISNHLYFYWYRQILGQKVEFLVSFYNNEISEKSEIFDDQFSVERPDGSNFTLKIRSTKLEDSAMYFCATGTGMLGQETQYFGPGTRLLVL.

This clonotype has at least ten counts. This rearrangement joins TRBV12-3 or TRBV12-4 to TRBJ2-7; 10 bases are a match to TRBD2. This CDR3 has 17 amino acids. V was pared by 2 bases and J by 4 bases, with 11 bases of the junction left unmatched. The CDR3 nucleotides read TGTGCCAGCAGTTTATTAGCGGGAGGCCCCTCGCCATACGAGCAGTACTTC. This codes for CASSLLAGGPSPYEQYF.

This clonotype was seen only a few times. V usage is TRBV6-2 or TRBV6-3 and J usage is TRBJ2-2; maybe TRBD1 (6 bases). Germline CDR1 is MNHEY and CDR2 is SVGEGT. The CDR3 is made up of 15 amino acids. Trimming pared 7 bases from V and 5 bases from J, leaving 17 bases between. In DNA form, the CDR3 reads TGTGCCAGCACGCCCGGACAGCCCGAAACCGGGGAGCTGTTTTTT. Amino acid sequence: CASTPGQPETGELFF.